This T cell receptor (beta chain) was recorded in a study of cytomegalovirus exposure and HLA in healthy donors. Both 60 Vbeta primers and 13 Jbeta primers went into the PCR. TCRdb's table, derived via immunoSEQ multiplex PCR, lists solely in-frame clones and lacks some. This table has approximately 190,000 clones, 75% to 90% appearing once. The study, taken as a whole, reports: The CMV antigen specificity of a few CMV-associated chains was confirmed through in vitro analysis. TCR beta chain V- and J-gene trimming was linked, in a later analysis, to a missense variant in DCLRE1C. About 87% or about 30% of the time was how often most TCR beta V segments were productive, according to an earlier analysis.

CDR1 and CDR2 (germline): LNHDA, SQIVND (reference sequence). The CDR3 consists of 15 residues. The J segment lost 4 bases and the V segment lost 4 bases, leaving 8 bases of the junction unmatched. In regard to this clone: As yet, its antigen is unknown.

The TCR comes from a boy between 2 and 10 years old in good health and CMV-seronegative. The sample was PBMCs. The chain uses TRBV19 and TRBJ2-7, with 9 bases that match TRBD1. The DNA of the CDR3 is TGTGCCAGTAGTACATTACAGGGGGCCCTATACGAGCAGTACTTC. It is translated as CASSTLQGALYEQYF.